A selection of T cell receptor beta chains follows, all from one sample in a study of blood T cell repertoires in COVID-19. Only in-frame clones appear in the TCRdb table, and some are missing; sequencing was by immunoSEQ multiplex PCR. In the table there are 150,000 or so clones, 75% to 90% of which are singletons. The material sequenced was peripheral blood. Receptors were obtained from a woman in her sixties with acute or convalescent COVID-19. The conserved cysteine and the conserved F or W are not part of the CDR3 here. Size is omitted from some rows. Given values are once, few, many or a class for expanded clones.

. TRBV20-1 SASVTVDQPQH
. TRBV3-1/TRBV3-2 ASSHTTGETEAF
. TRBV7-9 ASSLHTSAAEQY
. TRBV6-1 ASSPAGGTNEKLF
. TRBV7-6 ASSSHGTGDYGYT
. TRBV6-2/TRBV6-3 ASSDQGSFPYEQY
. TRBV24-1 ATSETTGYGYT
. TRBV4-1 ASSPGTGGRSPLH
. TRBV7-2 ASSVTGTQNTGELF
. TRBV5-8 ASSFYSPAGYT
. TRBV5-4 ASSLMGQGQGQPQH
. TRBV7-8 ASSSGQGSGNTIY
. TRBV19 ASSIQGEGYEQY
. TRBV27 ASSPGLPTANTEAF
. TRBV5-1 ASSLQGFGANVLT
once TRBV2 ASSETDYSNQPQH
. TRBV4-2 ASSLPGTSGTEAF
few TRBV5-5 ASSKTVTNSPLH
once TRBV13 ASSLVGGEQY
. TRBV19 ASSNPTFPSHTQY
once TRBV28 ASRRVMNTEAF
. TRBV6-5 ASSYDRDIYGYT
. TRBV29-1 SVDVGRGSGNTIY
. TRBV5-5 ASSLVGQGYEQY
. TRBV10-3 AISGLRRDRSSYEQY
. TRBV7-6 ASSLGQGLAF
. TRBV6-2/TRBV6-3 ASSYGGTGGTEAF
. TRBV15 ATSRTNTGGGNTIY
. TRBV5-1 ASSLRPAGGTDEQF
. TRBV29-1 SVRTGMTEAF
. TRBV2 ASNPGLAGGTDTQY
. TRBV7-2 ASSLGRQGVSGANVLT
. TRBV6-5 ASSYFRGAQPQH
medium-sized TRBV29-1 SVLIWTGVTDEQY
. TRBV6-5 ASSSWDTYEQY
few TRBV6-5 ASSYSGISPYEQY
. TRBV19 ASSRDRYNSPLH
few TRBV19 ASRLAGLETQY
. TRBV28 ASSSIHYEQY
. TRBV11-3 ASSLGVGGTGKTDTQY
. TRBV7-9 ASSRLRDSYNEQF
. TRBV12-3/TRBV12-4 ASSMDRVGYT
. TRBV27 ASSSPGQGGPRSPLH
. TRBV5-1 ASSLSSGRNTIY
. TRBV18 ASSPQGHNTEAF
few TRBV5-4 ASSLAAGPKGYT
once TRBV18 ASSPSGLAGGIEQF
. TRBV7-9 ASSLTGEAGNTIY
few TRBV5-4 ASSLANRLSSYNEQF
. TRBV5-1 ASSFGGSGEKLF
once TRBV9 ASSVDLGLGQETQY
. TRBV12-3/TRBV12-4 ASSTDNYGYT
once TRBV7-9 ASRPAGGAITGELF
. TRBV24-1 ATSDKQGSGANVLT
. TRBV27 ASRNLTGAQRNGYT